Below, one T cell receptor beta chain is given with its context. The sample comes from a study of OX40 agonist ivuxolimab in advanced cancers. Background on the study: Three patients had partial responses: one hepatocellular carcinoma, two cutaneous melanoma.

Trimming cost V 4 bases and J 4 bases; bases outside gene matches: 8. Germline CDR1 SSHAT, CDR2 FNYEAQ (reference sequence). The CDR3 runs to 15 residues. The method was immunoSEQ multiplex PCR; TCRdb's version includes in-frame clones alone and lacks a portion of them. The sample has fewer than 90,000 clones, around 80% seen once. The chain joins TRBV7-7 to TRBJ2-3, with TRBD2 matching 7 bases. The sample in question was CD4+ or CD8+ T cells sorted from blood, obtained in a trial of the OX40 agonist ivuxolimab. This clonotype was obtained from an adult with an advanced solid tumor such as melanoma, head and neck, liver or kidney cancer. The CDR3 is CASSSGTGRADTQYF. CDR3 nucleotide sequence: TGTGCCAGCAGCTCCGGTACGGGGAGGGCAGATACGCAGTATTTT. The full variable domain, with the rest looked up from reference TRBV7-7 and TRBJ2-3, is GAGVSQSPRYKVTKRGQDVTLRCDPISSHATLYWYQQALGQGPEFLTYFNYEAQPDKSGLPSDRFSAERPEGSISTLTIQRTEQRDSAMYRCASSSGTGRADTQYFGPGTRLTVL.